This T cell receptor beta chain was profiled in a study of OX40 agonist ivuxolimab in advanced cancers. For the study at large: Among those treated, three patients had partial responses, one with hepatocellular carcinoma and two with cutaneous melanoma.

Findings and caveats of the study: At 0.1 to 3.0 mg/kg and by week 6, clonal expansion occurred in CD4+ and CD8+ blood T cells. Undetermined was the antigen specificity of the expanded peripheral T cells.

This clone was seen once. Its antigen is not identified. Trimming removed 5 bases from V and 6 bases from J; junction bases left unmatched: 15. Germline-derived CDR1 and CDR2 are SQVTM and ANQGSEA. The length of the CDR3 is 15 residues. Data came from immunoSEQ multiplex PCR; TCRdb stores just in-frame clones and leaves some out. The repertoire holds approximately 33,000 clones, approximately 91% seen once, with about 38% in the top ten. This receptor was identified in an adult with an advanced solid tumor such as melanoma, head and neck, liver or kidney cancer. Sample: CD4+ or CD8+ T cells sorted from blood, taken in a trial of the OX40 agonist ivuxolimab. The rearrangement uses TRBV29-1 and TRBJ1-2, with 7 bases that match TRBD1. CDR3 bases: TGCAGCGTTTCCACACCATGGGGAACAGGGGATGGCTACACCTTC. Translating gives CSVSTPWGTGDGYTF.